This T cell receptor beta chain was sequenced for a study of cytomegalovirus exposure and HLA in healthy donors. Study-level information: Some 85 million unique TCRs from HLA-typed donors were held in an early data release. The study, taken as a whole, reports: Rare sequences made up most TCRs, while some public TCRs were found in many donors. It was only CMV serostatus that was available as immune exposure information.

Per the germline V gene, CDR1 is MDHEN and CDR2 is SYDVKM. This CDR3 contains 20 residues. The V and J ends lost 3 bases and 1 base, in that order; junction bases with no gene match: 10. PCR was performed using 60 Vbeta and 13 Jbeta primers. Clones were sequenced by immunoSEQ multiplex PCR, and TCRdb holds only the in-frame ones, with some missing. Of some 94,000 clones in the sample, around 82% were seen once. This clone was seen more than once but under ten times. The antigen is undetermined. The source is a man between 40 and 49 years old in good health and CMV-seronegative. The source material was PBMCs. The rearrangement links TRBV28 to TRBJ2-3, with 16 bases lining up with TRBD2. CDR3 amino acids: CASSFSPGTSGGAGTDTQYF. The CDR3 nucleotides read TGTGCCAGCAGTTTTAGCCCGGGGACTAGCGGGGGGGCGGGCACAGATACGCAGTATTTT.